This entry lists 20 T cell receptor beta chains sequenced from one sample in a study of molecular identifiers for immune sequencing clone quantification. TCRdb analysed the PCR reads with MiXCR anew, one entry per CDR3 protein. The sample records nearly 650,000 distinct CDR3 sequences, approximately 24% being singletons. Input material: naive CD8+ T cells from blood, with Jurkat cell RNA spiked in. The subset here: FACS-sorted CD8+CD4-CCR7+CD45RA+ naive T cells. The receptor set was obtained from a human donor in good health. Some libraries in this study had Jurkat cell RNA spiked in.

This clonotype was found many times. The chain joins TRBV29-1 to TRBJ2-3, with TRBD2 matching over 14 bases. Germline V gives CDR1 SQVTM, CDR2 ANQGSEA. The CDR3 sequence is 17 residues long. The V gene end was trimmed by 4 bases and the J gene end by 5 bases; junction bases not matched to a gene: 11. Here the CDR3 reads CSVGLAGGEVLVDTQYF. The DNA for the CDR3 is TGCAGCGTTGGACTAGCGGGAGGGGAAGTGTTGGTAGATACGCAGTATTTT.

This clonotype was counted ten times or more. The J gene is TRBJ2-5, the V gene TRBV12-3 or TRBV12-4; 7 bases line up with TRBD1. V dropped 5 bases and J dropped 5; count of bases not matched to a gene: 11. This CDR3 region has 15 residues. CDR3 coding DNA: TGTGCCAGCAGTCCCTACAGGGGACGTACGGAGACCCAGTACTTC. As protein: CASSPYRGRTETQYF.

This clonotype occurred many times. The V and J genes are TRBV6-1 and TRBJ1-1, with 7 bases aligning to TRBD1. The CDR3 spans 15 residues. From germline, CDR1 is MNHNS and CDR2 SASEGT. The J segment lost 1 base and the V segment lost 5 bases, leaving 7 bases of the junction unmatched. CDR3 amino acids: CASSTDRMQNTEAFF. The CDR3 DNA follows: TGTGCCAGCAGTACGGACAGGATGCAGAACACTGAAGCTTTCTTT.

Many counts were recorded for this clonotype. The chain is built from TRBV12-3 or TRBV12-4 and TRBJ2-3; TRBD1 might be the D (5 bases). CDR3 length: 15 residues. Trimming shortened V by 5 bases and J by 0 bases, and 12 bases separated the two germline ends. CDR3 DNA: TGTGCCAGCAGTCCCAGGGTCTCTAGCACAGATACGCAGTATTTT. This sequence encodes CASSPRVSSTDTQYF.

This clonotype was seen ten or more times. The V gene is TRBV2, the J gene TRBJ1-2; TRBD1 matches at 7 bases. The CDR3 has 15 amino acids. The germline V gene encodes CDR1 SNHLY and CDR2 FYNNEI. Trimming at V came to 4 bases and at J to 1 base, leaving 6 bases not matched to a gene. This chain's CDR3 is CASSAWDSNNYGYTF. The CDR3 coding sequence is TGTGCCAGCAGTGCGTGGGACAGCAATAACTATGGCTACACCTTC. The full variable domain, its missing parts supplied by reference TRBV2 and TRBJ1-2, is EPEVTQTPSHQVTQMGQEVILRCVPISNHLYFYWYRQILGQKVEFLVSFYNNEISEKSEIFDDQFSVERPDGSNFTLKIRSTKLEDSAMYFCASSAWDSNNYGYTFGSGTRLTVV.

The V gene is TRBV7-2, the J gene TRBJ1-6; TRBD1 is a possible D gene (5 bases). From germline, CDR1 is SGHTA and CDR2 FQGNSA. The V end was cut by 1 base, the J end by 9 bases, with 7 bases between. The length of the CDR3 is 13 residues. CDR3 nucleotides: TGTGCCAGCAGCTTAGTGCAGGGTTCACCCCTCCACTTT. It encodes CASSLVQGSPLHF.

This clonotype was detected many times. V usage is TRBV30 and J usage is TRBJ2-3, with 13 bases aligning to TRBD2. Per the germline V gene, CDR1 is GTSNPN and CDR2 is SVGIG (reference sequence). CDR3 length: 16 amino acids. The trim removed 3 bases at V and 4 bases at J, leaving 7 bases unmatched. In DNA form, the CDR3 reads TGTGCCTGGAGACTAGCGGGGGGGCGAGTGTCAGATACGCAGTATTTT. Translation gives CAWRLAGGRVSDTQYF.

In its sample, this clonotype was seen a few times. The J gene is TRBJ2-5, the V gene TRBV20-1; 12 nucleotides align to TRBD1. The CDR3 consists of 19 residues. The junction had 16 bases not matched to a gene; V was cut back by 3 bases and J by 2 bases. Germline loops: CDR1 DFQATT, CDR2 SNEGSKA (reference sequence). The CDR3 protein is CSASPGTGGKTPPQETQYF. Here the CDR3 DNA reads TGCAGTGCTAGTCCCGGGACAGGGGGCAAAACACCCCCACAAGAGACCCAGTACTTC.

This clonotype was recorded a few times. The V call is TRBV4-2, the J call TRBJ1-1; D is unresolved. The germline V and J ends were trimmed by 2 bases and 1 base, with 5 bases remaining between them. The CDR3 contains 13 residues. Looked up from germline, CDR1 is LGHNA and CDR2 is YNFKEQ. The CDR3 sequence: CASSQRKNTEAFF. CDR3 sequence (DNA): TGTGCCAGCAGCCAACGCAAGAACACTGAAGCTTTCTTT.

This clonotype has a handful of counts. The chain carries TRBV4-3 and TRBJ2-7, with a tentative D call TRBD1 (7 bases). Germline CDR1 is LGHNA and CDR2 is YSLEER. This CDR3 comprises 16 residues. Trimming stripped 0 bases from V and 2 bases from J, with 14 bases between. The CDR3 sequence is CASSQDWQGGAYEQYF. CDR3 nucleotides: TGCGCCAGCAGCCAAGATTGGCAGGGGGGAGCCTACGAGCAGTACTTC.

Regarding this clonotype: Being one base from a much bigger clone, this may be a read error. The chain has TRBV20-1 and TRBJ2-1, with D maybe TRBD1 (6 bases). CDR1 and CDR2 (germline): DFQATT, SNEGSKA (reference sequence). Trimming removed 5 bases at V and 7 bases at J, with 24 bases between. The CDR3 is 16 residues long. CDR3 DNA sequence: TGCAGTGCTCATAATCTAGCTAGCAGGGGTAGTAATGAGCAGTTCTTC. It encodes CSAHNLASRGSNEQFF.

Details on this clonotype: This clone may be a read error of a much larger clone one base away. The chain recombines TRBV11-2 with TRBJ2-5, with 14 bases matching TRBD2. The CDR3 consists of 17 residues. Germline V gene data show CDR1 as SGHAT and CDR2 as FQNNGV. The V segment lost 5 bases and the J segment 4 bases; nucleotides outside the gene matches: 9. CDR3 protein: CASSPGTSGSTRETQYF. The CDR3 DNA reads TGTGCCAGCAGCCCTGGGACTAGCGGGAGTACGCGAGAGACCCAGTACTTC.

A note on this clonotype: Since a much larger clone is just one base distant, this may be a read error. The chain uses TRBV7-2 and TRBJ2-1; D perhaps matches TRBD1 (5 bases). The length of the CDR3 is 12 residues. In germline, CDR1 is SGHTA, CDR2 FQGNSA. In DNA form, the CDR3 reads TGTGCCAGCACCCCGACAGTTAATGGGCAGTTCTTC. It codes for CASTPTVNGQFF.

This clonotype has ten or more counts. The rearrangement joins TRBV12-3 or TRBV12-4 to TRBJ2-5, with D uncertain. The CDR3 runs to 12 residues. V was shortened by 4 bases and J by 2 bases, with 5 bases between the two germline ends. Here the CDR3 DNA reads TGTGCCAGCAGTTCGGTACAAGAGACCCAGTACTTC. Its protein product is CASSSVQETQYF.

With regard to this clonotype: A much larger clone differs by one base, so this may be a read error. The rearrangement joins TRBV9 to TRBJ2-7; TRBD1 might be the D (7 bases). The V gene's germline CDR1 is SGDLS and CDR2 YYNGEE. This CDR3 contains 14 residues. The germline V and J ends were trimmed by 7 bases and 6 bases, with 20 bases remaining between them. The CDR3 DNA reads TGTGCCAGCGGGCCGGGGGACAGACTCTCCGAGCAGTACTTC. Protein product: CASGPGDRLSEQYF.

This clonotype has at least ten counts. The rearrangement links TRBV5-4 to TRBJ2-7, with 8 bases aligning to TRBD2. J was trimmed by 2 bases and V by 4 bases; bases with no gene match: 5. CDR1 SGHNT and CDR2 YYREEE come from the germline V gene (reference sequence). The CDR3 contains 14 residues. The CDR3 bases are TGTGCCAGCAGCCCTACTAGCGGCGCCTACGAGCAGTACTTC. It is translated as CASSPTSGAYEQYF.

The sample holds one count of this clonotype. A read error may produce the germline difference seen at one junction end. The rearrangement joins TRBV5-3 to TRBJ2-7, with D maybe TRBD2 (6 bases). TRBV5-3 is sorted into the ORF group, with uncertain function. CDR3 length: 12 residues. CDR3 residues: CASSRDSYEQHF. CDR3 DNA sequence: TGTGCCAGCAGCCGGGACTCCTACGAGCAGCACTTC.

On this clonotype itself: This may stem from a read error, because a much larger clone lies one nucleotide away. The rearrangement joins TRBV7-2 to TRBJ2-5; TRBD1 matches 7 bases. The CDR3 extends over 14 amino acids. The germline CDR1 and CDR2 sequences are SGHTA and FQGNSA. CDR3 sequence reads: CASSPGTEQEPQYF. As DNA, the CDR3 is TGTGCCAGCAGCCCAGGGACAGAACAAGAGCCCCAGTACTTC.

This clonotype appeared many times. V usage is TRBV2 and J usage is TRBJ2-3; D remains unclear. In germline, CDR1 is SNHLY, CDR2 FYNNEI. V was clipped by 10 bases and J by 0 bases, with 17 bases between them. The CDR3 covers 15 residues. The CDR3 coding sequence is TGTGCCAACCTTGGCGGAGTCCCTAGCACAGATACGCAGTATTTT. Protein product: CANLGGVPSTDTQYF.

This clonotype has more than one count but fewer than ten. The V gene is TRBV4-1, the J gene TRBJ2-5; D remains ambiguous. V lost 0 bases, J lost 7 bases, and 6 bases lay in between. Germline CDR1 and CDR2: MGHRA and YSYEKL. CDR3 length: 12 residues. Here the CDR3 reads CASSQDGRTQYF. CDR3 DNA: TGCGCCAGCAGCCAAGATGGGCGGACCCAGTACTTC.